The T cell receptor beta chain under discussion was sequenced for a study of early T cells in non-severe SARS-CoV-2 infection. Study as a whole: Sequencing of unsorted whole blood was done on bulk RNA, leaving chains unpaired.

General study findings and limits: Database matching using VDJdb favored anti-spike CD8 responses, with private and CD4 specificities left missing.

This clonotype was observed at least ten times. The antigen remains unidentified. Researchers attached unique molecular identifiers to individual cDNA molecules. TCRdb reanalysed the 5' RACE reads using MiXCR and keeps one entry per CDR3 protein. The sample yields roughly 49,000 distinct CDR3 sequences, about 4% seen once. The receptor comes from an adult who was a healthcare worker with PCR-confirmed SARS-CoV-2 infection or an uninfected control (not recorded which). The sequencing sample was made of whole blood.

DNA for the CDR3: TGCAGTGCTGGGAGAGAAAACGCATTCCGGGACCAACTAGACAATGAGCAGTTCTTC. As protein: CSAGRENAFRDQLDNEQFF. The chain recombines TRBV20-1 with TRBJ2-1; D is possibly TRBD1 or TRBD2 (5 bases each). Germline-derived CDR1 and CDR2 are DFQATT and SNEGSKA (reference sequence). The CDR3 loop spans 19 amino acids. The germline V and J ends were trimmed by 5 bases and 5 bases, with 31 bases remaining between them.